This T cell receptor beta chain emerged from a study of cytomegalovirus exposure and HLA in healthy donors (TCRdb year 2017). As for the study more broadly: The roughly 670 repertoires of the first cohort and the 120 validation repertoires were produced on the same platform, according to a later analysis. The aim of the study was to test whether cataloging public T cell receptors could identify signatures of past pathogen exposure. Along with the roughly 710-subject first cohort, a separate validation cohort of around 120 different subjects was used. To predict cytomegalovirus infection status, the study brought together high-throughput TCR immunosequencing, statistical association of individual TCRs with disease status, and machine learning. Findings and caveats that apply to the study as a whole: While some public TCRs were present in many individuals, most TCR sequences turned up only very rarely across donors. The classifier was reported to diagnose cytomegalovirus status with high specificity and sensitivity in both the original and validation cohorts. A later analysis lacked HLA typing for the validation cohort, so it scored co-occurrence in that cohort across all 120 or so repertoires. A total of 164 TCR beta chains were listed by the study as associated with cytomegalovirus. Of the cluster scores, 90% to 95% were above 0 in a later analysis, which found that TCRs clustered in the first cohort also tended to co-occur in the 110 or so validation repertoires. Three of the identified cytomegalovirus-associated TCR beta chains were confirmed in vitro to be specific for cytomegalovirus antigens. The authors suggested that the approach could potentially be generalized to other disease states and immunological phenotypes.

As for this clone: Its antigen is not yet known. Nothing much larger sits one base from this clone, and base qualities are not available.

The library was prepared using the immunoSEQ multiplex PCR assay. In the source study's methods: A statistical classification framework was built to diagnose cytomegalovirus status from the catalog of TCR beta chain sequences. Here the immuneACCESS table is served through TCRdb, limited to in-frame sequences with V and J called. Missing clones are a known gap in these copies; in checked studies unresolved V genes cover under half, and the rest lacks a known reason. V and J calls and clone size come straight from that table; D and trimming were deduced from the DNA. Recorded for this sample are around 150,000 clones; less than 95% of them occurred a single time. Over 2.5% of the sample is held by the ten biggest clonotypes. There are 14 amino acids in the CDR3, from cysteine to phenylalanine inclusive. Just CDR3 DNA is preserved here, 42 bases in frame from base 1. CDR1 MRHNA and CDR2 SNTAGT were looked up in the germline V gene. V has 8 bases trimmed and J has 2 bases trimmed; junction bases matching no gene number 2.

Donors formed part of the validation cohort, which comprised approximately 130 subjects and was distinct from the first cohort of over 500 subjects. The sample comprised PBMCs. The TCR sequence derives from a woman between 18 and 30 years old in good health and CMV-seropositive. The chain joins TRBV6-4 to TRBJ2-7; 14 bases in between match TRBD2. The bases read TGTGCCAGCGGGACTAGCGGGAGAGCCTACGAGCAGTACTTC. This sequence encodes CASGTSGRAYEQYF.